Listed here is a single T cell receptor beta chain. Its antigen specificity is not known. Base-call qualities are not available, and no considerably larger clone is one nucleotide away. The collaborating institutions used their own protocols to collect whole blood in K2EDTA tubes. For TCRbeta analysis, collaborators shipped samples as frozen whole blood, isolated PBMCs, or DNA extracted from either of those sample types. The CDR3 runs 15 residues from the cysteine to the phenylalanine. The retained sequence is limited to the CDR3, 45 bases, with the frame set at the first base. Taken from the germline V gene (reference sequence), the CDR1 and CDR2 loops are MNHNY and SVGAGI. At the junction V is shortened by 7 bases and J by 0 bases, with 16 bases in between. This record comes from a study of blood T cell repertoires in COVID-19 (dated by TCRdb to the early 2020s). Study-wide context: The collaborator samples originated in the United States, Italy and Spain and spanned the acute and convalescent phases of COVID-19. Where available, HLA class I and class II types were obtained from metadata supplied by the sample provider rather than from assay-based typing. The samples were drawn from two sources: the first 160 participants of the ongoing ImmuneRACE study, and over 1,000 subjects contributed by 6 global collaborators. The repertoires were released in a freely available public database intended as a resource for research on the immune response to SARS-CoV-2. A de-identified subject ID, COVID-19 status, age in years and sex were almost always included in the sample metadata. Deeply sampled blood TCRbeta repertoires from subjects exposed to, actively infected with, or recovered from COVID-19 were included in the dataset. The prospective study material was composed of cDNA or gDNA derived from T cells, B-cell-depleted T cells, or PBMCs.

TCRbeta CDR3 regions were amplified from genomic DNA using the immunoSEQ Assay, a bias-controlled multiplex PCR. The authors processed their data as follows. The number of nucleated cells in each sample was estimated by amplification of reference gene primers within the assay. Sequence reads were collapsed and filtered to measure the absolute abundance of every unique TCRbeta CDR3 rearrangement. For each sample, productive Simpson clonality was calculated as the square root of Simpson's diversity index across productive rearrangements. TCRdb provides this immuneACCESS table in a form limited to in-frame rearrangements. Some clones are lacking; in checked studies, under half of them reflect an unresolved V gene, and why the rest are absent is not known. The DNA gave D and trimming, while V, J and clone size come from that table. The sample includes 25,000 to 35,000 clones, with approximately 86% observed a single time. The ten largest clones represent approximately 5.4% of the sample.

General findings and caveats noted by the study authors: How much clinical and demographic metadata was included differed by source and by participant, and the metadata was provided uncurated.

In this chain, TRBV6-6 is recombined with TRBJ2-7; the D gene cannot be named for sure. The sample comprised peripheral blood. The receptor was isolated from a man aged 55 to 69 with active COVID-19. The CDR3 corresponds to CASITSAVGSYEQYF. The DNA is TGTGCCAGCATAACATCCGCGGTTGGCTCCTACGAGCAGTACTTC.